The present T cell receptor beta chain was sequenced within a study of spatial heterogeneity in lung cancer (dated by TCRdb to 2018 to 2020). Context from the whole study: Beta-chain transcripts were consistently detected in greater numbers than alpha-chain transcripts, which likely reflected higher beta-chain transcript abundance. In non-small cell lung cancer, the study quantitatively compared TCR alpha and beta repertoires across several tumor regions, matched nontumor lung, and blood. A strong correlation was found between TCR transcript counts in tumor regions and a T cell transcriptional module score from matched bulk RNA-seq. Both alpha and beta chains were TCR-sequenced in hundreds of tumor regions, approximately 68 matched nontumor lung samples and 45 to 60 PBMC samples obtained at surgery. In the raw uncorrected reads, each unique combination of TCR and UMI appeared more than ten times on average. The study linked features of the TCR repertoire to counts of nonsynonymous mutations, which were determined by whole-exome sequencing of tumor tissue.

There are 15 amino acids in the CDR3, from cysteine to phenylalanine inclusive. Only CDR3 DNA is held: 45 bases, read in frame from base 1. In the germline V gene (reference sequence), CDR1 corresponds to SGHKS and CDR2 to YYEKEE. The V end gives up 5 bases and the J end 7 bases, leaving 9 bases in the junction not matched to a gene. The sample's time point label is to be understood as: sample taken at primary tumor resection. Donors were around 71 patients with early-stage, untreated non-small cell lung cancer from the lung TRACERx cohort. Whole RNA extracted from tumor and nontumor lung tissue, or from cryopreserved PBMC samples, was used for TCR sequencing without cell sorting. Patients were selected for TCR sequencing only if sufficient RNA was available from at least two tumor regions. A lung pathologist reviewed the tumor and adjacent nontumor lung specimens before the specimens were selected.

Libraries came from 5' RACE. Instrument used: NextSeq 500. The TCR library protocol attached a unique molecular identifier to each TCR cDNA molecule to allow correction of PCR and sequencing errors. The authors' pipeline ran thus. TCR identification, UMI-based error correction and CDR3 extraction were all carried out with Decombinator tools. Expanded TCRs were defined as those above a frequency of 2 per 1,000, corresponding to the top 1% of the tumor frequency distribution. Expanded tumor TCRs statistically deemed absent (corrected P<0.05) from at least one tumor region were classed as regional, and all other expanded tumor TCRs were classed as ubiquitous. Renyi diversity was computed with the R vegan package after each repertoire had been subsampled 100 times to 5,000 TCRs. CDR3 similarity networks were constructed using string-kernel similarity of amino acid triplets, with links drawn between CDR3s whose pairwise similarity was above 0.82. In-frame beta chains were kept once TCRdb had trimmed the public reads at Q25 with fastp and called clones with MiXCR. Under each unique CDR3 protein, matching rows form one entry showing the most common genes and DNA. What appears here as the V and J calls and clone size reflects TCRdb's work, not the paper's. A total of around 95,000 distinct CDR3 sequences appear in this sample, 4.4% of them only once. In total, the top ten clones hold 21% of the sample.

Overall study outcomes, separate from this receptor: Counts of ubiquitous and regional expanded TCRs correlated with counts of ubiquitous and regional nonsynonymous mutations, respectively. The number of expanded intratumoral alpha and beta TCRs correlated with the tumor nonsynonymous mutation count. TCR-seq coverage of tumor T cells was estimated at only roughly 7.7% for alpha chains and 13% to 15% for beta chains. Confirming at a functional level the hypothesis that regional TCRs recognize regional mutations was considered to require additional single-cell paired TCR alpha and beta sequencing.

Ten or more counts support this clonotype. The clone's antigen remains unknown. No clone much larger than this one lies a single base away; base qualities are absent. The sequence came from a male donor with early-stage non-small cell lung cancer. This specimen was lung tumor tissue, taken at surgery. The rearranged chain carries TRBV5-5 and TRBJ1-2, and 12 bases in between align with TRBD1. The bases are TGTGCCAGCAGTTTCTTGGGGACAGGGGGCTCTGGCTACACCTTC. It encodes CASSFLGTGGSGYTF.